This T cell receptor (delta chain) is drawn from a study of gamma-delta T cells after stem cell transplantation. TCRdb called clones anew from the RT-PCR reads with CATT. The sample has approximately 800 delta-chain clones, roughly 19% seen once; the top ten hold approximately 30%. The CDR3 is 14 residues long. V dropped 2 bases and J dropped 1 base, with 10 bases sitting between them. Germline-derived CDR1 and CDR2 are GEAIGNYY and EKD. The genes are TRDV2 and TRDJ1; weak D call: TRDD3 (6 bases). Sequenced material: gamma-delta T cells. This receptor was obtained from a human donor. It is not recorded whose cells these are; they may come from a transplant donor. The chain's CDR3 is CACDKLGITDKLIF. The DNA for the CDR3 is TGTGCCTGTGACAAGCTGGGGATCACCGATAAACTCATCTTT.